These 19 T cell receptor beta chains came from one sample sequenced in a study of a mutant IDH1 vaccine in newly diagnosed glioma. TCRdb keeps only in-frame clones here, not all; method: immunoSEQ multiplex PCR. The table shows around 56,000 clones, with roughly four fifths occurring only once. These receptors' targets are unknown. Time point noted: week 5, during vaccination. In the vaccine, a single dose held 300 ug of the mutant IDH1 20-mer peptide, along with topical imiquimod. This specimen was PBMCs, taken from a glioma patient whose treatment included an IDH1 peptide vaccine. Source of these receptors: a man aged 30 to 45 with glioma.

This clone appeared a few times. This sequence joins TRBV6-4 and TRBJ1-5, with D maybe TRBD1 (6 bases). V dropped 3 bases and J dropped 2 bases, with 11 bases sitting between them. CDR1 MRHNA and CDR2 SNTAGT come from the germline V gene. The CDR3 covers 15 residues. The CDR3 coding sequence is TGTGCCAGCAGTGAATCGGCAGGGGGCAATCAGCCCCAGCATTTT. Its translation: CASSESAGGNQPQHF.

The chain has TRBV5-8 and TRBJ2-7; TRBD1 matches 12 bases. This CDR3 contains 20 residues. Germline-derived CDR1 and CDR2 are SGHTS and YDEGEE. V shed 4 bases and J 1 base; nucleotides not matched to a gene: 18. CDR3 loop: CASSIRDIGTGGVKSYEQYF. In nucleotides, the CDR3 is TGTGCCAGCAGCATCCGAGATATTGGGACAGGGGGCGTGAAGTCCTACGAGCAGTACTTC.

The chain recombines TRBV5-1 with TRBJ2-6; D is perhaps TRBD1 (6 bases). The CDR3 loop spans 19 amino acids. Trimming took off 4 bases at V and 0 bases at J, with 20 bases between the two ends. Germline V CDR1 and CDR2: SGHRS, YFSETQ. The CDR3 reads CASSPRGTRGPSGANVLTF. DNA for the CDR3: TGCGCCAGCAGCCCAAGAGGGACAAGGGGTCCCTCTGGGGCCAACGTCCTGACTTTC.

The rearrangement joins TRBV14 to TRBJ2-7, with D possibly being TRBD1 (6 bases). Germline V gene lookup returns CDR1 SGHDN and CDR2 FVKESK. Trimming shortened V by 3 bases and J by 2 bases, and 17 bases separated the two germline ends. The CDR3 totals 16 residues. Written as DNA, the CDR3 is TGTGCCAGCAGCCAGGCTGGACAGCCTCGTCCCTACGAGCAGTACTTC. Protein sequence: CASSQAGQPRPYEQYF.

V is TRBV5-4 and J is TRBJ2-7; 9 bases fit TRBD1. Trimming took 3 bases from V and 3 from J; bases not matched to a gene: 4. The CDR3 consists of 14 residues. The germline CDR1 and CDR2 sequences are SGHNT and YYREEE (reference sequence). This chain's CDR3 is CASSSGQGIYEQYF. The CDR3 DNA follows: TGTGCCAGCAGCTCGGGACAGGGCATCTACGAGCAGTACTTC.

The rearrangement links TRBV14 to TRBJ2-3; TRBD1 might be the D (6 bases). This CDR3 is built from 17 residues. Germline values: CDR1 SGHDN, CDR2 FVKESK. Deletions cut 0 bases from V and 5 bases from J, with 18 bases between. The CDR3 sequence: CASSQDSGALLLDTQYF. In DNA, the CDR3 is TGTGCCAGCAGCCAAGATTCAGGGGCCCTACTTCTAGATACGCAGTATTTT. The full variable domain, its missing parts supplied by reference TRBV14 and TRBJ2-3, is EAGVTQFPSHSVIEKGQTVTLRCDPISGHDNLYWYRRVMGKEIKFLLHFVKESKQDESGMPNNRFLAERTGGTYSTLKVQPAELEDSGVYFCASSQDSGALLLDTQYFGPGTRLTVL.

This chain's CDR3 is CASRGLAGGLEQFF. DNA of the CDR3: TGTGCCAGCAGAGGACTAGCGGGGGGGCTTGAGCAGTTCTTC. The genes are TRBV6-5 and TRBJ2-1; the match to TRBD2 covers 15 bases. Germline trimming cut 6 bases from V and 9 bases from J; bases unmatched to any gene: 3. Per germline, CDR1 MNHEY and CDR2 SVGAGI. The CDR3 length is 14 residues.

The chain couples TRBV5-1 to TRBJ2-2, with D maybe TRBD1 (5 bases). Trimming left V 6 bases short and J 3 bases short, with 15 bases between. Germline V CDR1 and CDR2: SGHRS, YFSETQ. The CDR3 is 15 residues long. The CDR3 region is CASMESQTDTGELFF. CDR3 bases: TGCGCCAGCATGGAAAGTCAGACAGACACCGGGGAGCTGTTTTTT.

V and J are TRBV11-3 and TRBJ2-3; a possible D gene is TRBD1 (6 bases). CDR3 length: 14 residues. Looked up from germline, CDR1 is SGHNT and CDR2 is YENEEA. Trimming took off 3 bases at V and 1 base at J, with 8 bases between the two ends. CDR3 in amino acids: CASSLDSRTDTQYF. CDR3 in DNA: TGTGCCAGCAGCTTGGACAGTCGCACAGATACGCAGTATTTT.

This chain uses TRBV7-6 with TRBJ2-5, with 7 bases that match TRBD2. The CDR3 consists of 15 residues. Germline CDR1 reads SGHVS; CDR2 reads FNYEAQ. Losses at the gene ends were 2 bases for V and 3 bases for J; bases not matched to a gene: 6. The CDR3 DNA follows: TGTGCCAGCAGCTTAATCGGTCTAGCGGAAGAGACCCAGTACTTC. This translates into CASSLIGLAEETQYF.

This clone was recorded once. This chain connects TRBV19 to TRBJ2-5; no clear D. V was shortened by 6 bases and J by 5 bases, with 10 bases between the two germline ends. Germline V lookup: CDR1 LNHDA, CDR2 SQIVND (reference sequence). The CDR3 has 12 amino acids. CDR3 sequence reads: CASSPPGETQYF. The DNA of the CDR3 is TGTGCCAGTAGCCCCCCCGGGGAGACCCAGTACTTC.

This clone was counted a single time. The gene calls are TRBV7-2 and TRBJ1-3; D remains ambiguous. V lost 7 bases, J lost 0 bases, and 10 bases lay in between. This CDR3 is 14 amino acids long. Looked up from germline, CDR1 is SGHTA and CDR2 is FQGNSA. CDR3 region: CASTPTVSGNTIYF. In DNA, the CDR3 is TGTGCCAGCACCCCTACAGTCTCTGGAAACACCATATATTTT.

The chain's CDR3 is CASRTGNYLGYTF. The CDR3 DNA is TGTGCCAGTAGAACAGGGAACTATTTGGGCTACACCTTC. The chain joins TRBV19 to TRBJ1-2; a possible D gene is TRBD1 (6 bases). Deletions cut 6 bases from V and 8 bases from J, with 16 bases between. CDR1 is LNHDA and CDR2 is SQIVND in the germline V gene (reference sequence). CDR3 size: 13 residues.

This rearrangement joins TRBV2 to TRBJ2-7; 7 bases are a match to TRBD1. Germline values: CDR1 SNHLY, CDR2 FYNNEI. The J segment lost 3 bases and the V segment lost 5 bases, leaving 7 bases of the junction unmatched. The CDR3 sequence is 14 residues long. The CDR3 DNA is TGTGCCAGCAGTCGACAGGGCGCAGGCTACGAGCAGTACTTC. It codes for CASSRQGAGYEQYF.

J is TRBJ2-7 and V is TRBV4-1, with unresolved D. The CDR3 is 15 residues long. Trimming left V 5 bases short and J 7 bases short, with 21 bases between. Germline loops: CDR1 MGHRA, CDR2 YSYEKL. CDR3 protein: CASSTRLGFKEEQYF. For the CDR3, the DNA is TGCGCCAGCAGCACCCGGTTGGGGTTTAAAGAGGAGCAGTACTTC.

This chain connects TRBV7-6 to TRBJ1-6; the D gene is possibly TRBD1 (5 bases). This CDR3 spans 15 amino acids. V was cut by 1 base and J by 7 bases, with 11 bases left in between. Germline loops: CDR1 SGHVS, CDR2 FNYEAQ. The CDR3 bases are TGTGCCAGCAGCTTAGGCGGGGCAGTCAATTCACCCCTCCACTTT. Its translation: CASSLGGAVNSPLHF.

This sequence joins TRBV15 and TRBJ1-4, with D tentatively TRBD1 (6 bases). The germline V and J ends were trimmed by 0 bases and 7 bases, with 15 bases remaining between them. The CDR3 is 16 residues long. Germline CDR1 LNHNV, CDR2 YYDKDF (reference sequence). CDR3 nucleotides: TGTGCCACCAGCAGAGATTCGGGGGGGGCGGCTGAAAAACTGTTTTTT. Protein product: CATSRDSGGAAEKLFF.

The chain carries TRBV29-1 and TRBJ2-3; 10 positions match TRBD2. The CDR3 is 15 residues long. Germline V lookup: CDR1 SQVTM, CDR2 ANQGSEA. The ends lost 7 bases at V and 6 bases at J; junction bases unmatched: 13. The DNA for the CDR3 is TGCAGCGCCGCGGAAGCGGGGGGGCCTGCGGATACGCAGTATTTT. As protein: CSAAEAGGPADTQYF.

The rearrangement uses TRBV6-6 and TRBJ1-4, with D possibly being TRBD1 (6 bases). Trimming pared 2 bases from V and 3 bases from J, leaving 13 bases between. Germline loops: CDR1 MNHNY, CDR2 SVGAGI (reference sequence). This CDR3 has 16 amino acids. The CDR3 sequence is CASSYLPGVANEKLFF. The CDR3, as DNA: TGTGCCAGCAGTTACCTCCCAGGGGTAGCTAATGAAAAACTGTTTTTT.